This T cell receptor beta chain stems from a study of blood T cell repertoires in COVID-19. Enrollees, about 18 to 95 years old, lived in 20 to 25 US areas. Resolution of symptoms, clearance, or two negative PCRs was present in recovered Cohort 3 donors. Germline V gene data show CDR1 as SGHRS and CDR2 as YFSETQ. Trimming took off 3 bases at V and 3 bases at J, with 8 bases between the two ends. There are 13 residues in the CDR3. Note on this clone: Different DNA sequences within this sample yield the same CDR3.

Using immunoSEQ multiplex PCR, the repertoire was profiled, and TCRdb retains in-frame clones only, with some absent. This sample carries about 320,000 clones, around 90% of them seen once, and the ten largest clones take about 5.2%. This rearrangement joins TRBV5-1 to TRBJ2-3; tentatively, D is TRBD1 (5 bases). The clonotype was recovered from a man in his sixties who had recovered from COVID-19. Sequenced input: PBMCs or T cells enriched from blood (not recorded which). The CDR3 region is CASSSTGTDTQYF. The CDR3 region has the DNA TGCGCCAGCAGCTCAACAGGAACAGATACGCAGTATTTT. Supplemented by reference TRBV5-1 and TRBJ2-3, the full variable domain reads KAGVTQTPRYLIKTRGQQVTLSCSPISGHRSVSWYQQTPGQGLQFLFEYFSETQRNKGNFPGRFSGRQFSNSRSEMNVSTLELGDSALYLCASSSTGTDTQYFGPGTRLTVL.